The 26 T cell receptor beta chains below come from one sample, sequenced in a study of blood T cell repertoires in COVID-19. The protocol was immunoSEQ multiplex PCR, while the TCRdb copy is restricted to in-frame clones and leaves out a portion. This table holds a few hundred thousand clones, about nine tenths found once. The sequenced sample was peripheral blood. Source of these receptors: a woman aged 25-40 years who had recovered from COVID-19.

This clone came up once. This CDR3 reads CASSPLGTVNGYTF. In DNA form, the CDR3 reads TGTGCCAGCAGCCCATTAGGGACAGTGAATGGCTACACCTTC. The gene calls are TRBV27 and TRBJ1-2; 7 bases are shared with TRBD1. The length of the CDR3 is 14 residues. The ends lost 6 bases at V and 6 bases at J; junction bases unmatched: 10. Per germline, CDR1 MNHEY and CDR2 SMNVEV (reference sequence).

This clone was seen many times. The J gene is TRBJ1-1, the V gene TRBV5-5; unclear D gene. Between the trimmed V and J ends, which lost 2 bases and 1 base, there was a span of 9 bases. Germline V gene sequence: CDR1 SGHKS, CDR2 YYEKEE (reference sequence). The CDR3 has 14 amino acids. The CDR3 nucleotides read TGTGCCAGCAGCTTTTACGTAGCGAACACTGAAGCTTTCTTT. It specifies CASSFYVANTEAFF.

The rearrangement links TRBV6-5 to TRBJ1-4, with TRBD1 matching 8 bases. The germline CDR1 and CDR2 sequences are MNHEY and SVGAGI. This CDR3 has 16 residues. V lost 0 bases to trimming and J lost 8 bases; unmatched junction nucleotides: 8. CDR3 sequence reads: CASSYSAGGVGEKLFF. The CDR3 coding sequence is TGTGCCAGCAGTTACTCAGCAGGGGGCGTTGGAGAAAAACTGTTTTTT.

The rearrangement uses TRBV28 and TRBJ1-2; D is uncertain. CDR3 length: 13 residues. CDR1 MDHEN and CDR2 SYDVKM come from the germline V gene. The germline V and J ends were trimmed by 6 bases and 7 bases, with 15 bases remaining between them. The CDR3 here is CASSTVYVRGYTF. Written as DNA, the CDR3 is TGTGCCAGCAGCACAGTTTATGTACGTGGCTACACCTTC.

A single count supports this clone. The chain joins TRBV6-5 to TRBJ2-7; TRBD2 aligns across 11 bases. Losses at the gene ends were 6 bases for V and 2 bases for J; bases not matched to a gene: 6. The CDR3 has 15 residues. From germline, CDR1 is MNHEY and CDR2 SVGAGI. The chain's CDR3 is CASSLTSGGTYEQYF. The CDR3 nucleotides read TGTGCCAGCAGCCTCACTAGCGGGGGAACCTACGAGCAGTACTTC.

This chain links TRBV9 with TRBJ1-2; 9 positions agree with TRBD1. Germline loops: CDR1 SGDLS, CDR2 YYNGEE. Trimming cost V 0 bases and J 5 bases; bases outside gene matches: 5. The CDR3 contains 15 residues. The CDR3 DNA reads TGTGCCAGCAGCGTAGTACAGGGGGCGAGTTATGGCTACACCTTC. Its translation is CASSVVQGASYGYTF. The full variable domain, in which reference TRBV9 and TRBJ1-2 provide the parts outside the CDR3, is DSGVTQTPKHLITATGQRVTLRCSPRSGDLSVYWYQQSLDQGLQFLIQYYNGEERAKGNILERFSAQQFPDLHSELNLSSLELGDSALYFCASSVVQGASYGYTFGSGTRLTVV.

Only a few counts were recorded for this clone. V and J are TRBV7-2 and TRBJ1-6; D unclear. The CDR3 is made up of 12 amino acids. Germline CDR1 SGHTA, CDR2 FQGNSA. The ends were cut back, 3 bases at V and 10 bases at J, with 7 bases in the middle. The CDR3 DNA reads as TGTGCCAGCAGCTTTCTTAGCTCACCCCTCCACTTT. Its translation: CASSFLSSPLHF.

The chain joins TRBV5-5 to TRBJ2-2, with 7 bases aligning to TRBD1. The V segment lost 0 bases and the J segment 3 bases; nucleotides outside the gene matches: 2. This CDR3 has 15 amino acids. Germline V gives CDR1 SGHKS, CDR2 YYEKEE (reference sequence). CDR3 amino acids: CASSLATGDTGELFF. CDR3 coding DNA: TGTGCCAGCAGCTTGGCCACAGGGGACACCGGGGAGCTGTTTTTT.

The chain has TRBV5-1 and TRBJ1-2; the match to TRBD1 covers 7 bases. From germline, CDR1 is SGHRS and CDR2 YFSETQ. J gave up 8 bases and V 5 bases, and 9 bases lay outside the gene matches. The CDR3 spans 13 residues. The CDR3 region is CASSQGQPTGYTF. The CDR3 bases are TGCGCCAGCAGTCAGGGACAGCCTACGGGCTACACCTTC.

The chain uses TRBV2 and TRBJ2-5; D perhaps matches TRBD1 (6 bases). This CDR3 contains 16 residues. The germline V gene encodes CDR1 SNHLY and CDR2 FYNNEI. V lost 6 bases and J lost 1, with 18 bases in between. The CDR3 region has the DNA TGTGCCAGCAGAAGTTTAGGGACAACCCTCCAAGAGACCCAGTACTTC. It encodes CASRSLGTTLQETQYF.

The rearrangement links TRBV7-2 to TRBJ1-2; 8 bases align to TRBD1. Per germline, CDR1 SGHTA and CDR2 FQGNSA. The trim removed 7 bases at V and 0 bases at J, leaving 7 bases unmatched. This CDR3 has 15 residues. The CDR3 spells CASILDRGANYGYTF. The CDR3 DNA reads TGTGCCAGCATCCTCGACAGGGGAGCTAACTATGGCTACACCTTC. The whole variable domain, remainder taken from reference TRBV7-2 and TRBJ1-2, is GAGVSQSPSNKVTEKGKDVELRCDPISGHTALYWYRQSLGQGLEFLIYFQGNSAPDKSGLPSDRFSAERTGGSVSTLTIQRTQQEDSAVYLCASILDRGANYGYTFGSGTRLTVV.

There are a few counts of this clone. V gene TRBV6-2 or TRBV6-3 combines with J gene TRBJ2-7; TRBD1 might be the D (6 bases). The V end lost 2 bases, the J end lost 0 bases, and 26 bases lay between the germline ends. The CDR3 extends over 20 amino acids. Germline V gives CDR1 MNHEY, CDR2 SVGEGT. The CDR3 reads CASSYRSTGWMGFYSYEQYF. For the CDR3, the DNA is TGTGCCAGCAGTTACCGCTCGACAGGCTGGATGGGTTTTTACTCCTACGAGCAGTACTTC.

The V call is TRBV28, the J call TRBJ1-2; 9 bases map to TRBD1. The CDR3 length is 15 residues. CDR1 is MDHEN, CDR2 SYDVKM, per germline. V dropped 6 bases and J dropped 6; count of bases not matched to a gene: 11. CDR3 residues: CASSTDRGNTDGYTF. The CDR3 DNA is TGTGCCAGCAGCACCGACAGGGGGAATACGGATGGCTACACCTTC.

This clone was picked up a small number of times. The V and J genes are TRBV6-2 or TRBV6-3 and TRBJ2-3; D possibly corresponds to TRBD2 (5 bases). Trimming removed 2 bases at V and 5 bases at J, with 8 bases between. The CDR3 extends over 13 amino acids. The germline CDR1 and CDR2 sequences are MNHEY and SVGEGT. The CDR3 nucleotides are TGTGCCAGCAGTTACCTCGCGGGAGATACGCAGTATTTT. Translated, it gives CASSYLAGDTQYF.

V is TRBV7-2 and J is TRBJ2-3; possibly TRBD2 for D (6 bases). Germline values: CDR1 SGHTA, CDR2 FQGNSA. This CDR3 comprises 16 residues. Deletions cut 6 bases from V and 2 bases from J, with 18 bases between. The CDR3 region has the DNA TGTGCCAGCAGATGGGGACTGGGATATTACACAGATACGCAGTATTTT. Its translation is CASRWGLGYYTDTQYF.

The CDR3 coding sequence is TGTGCCAGCTCACCACCGAGGGAGGATGAAAAACTGTTTTTT. This encodes CASSPPREDEKLFF. The chain combines TRBV18 with TRBJ1-4; D not certain. This CDR3 region has 14 residues. Trimming shortened V by 0 bases and J by 6 bases, and 8 bases separated the two germline ends. Germline V gene data show CDR1 as KGHSH and CDR2 as LQKENI.

This sequence joins TRBV5-1 and TRBJ1-1; weak D call: TRBD1 (5 bases). This CDR3 is 14 amino acids long. V lost 5 bases and J 1 base, leaving 12 bases between the germline ends. Germline V gene data show CDR1 as SGHRS and CDR2 as YFSETQ. The CDR3 here is CASRLQARNTEAFF. CDR3 coding DNA: TGCGCCAGCAGGCTACAGGCCCGGAACACTGAAGCTTTCTTT.

The gene calls are TRBV5-1 and TRBJ1-1; D might be TRBD1 (5 bases). V shed 1 base and J shed 3 bases, with 7 bases lying between them. Germline V gene lookup returns CDR1 SGHRS and CDR2 YFSETQ. The CDR3 is 13 amino acids. CDR3 region: CASSLKTDTEAFF. CDR3 in DNA: TGCGCCAGCAGCTTGAAGACAGACACTGAAGCTTTCTTT.

This clone was detected once. The CDR3 bases are TGTGCCAGCAGCCAGAGAGGGACAGGGAGCTCCTACGAGCAGTACTTC. The encoded protein is CASSQRGTGSSYEQYF. The chain combines TRBV9 with TRBJ2-7; 9 bases fit TRBD1. The germline gives CDR1 SGDLS, CDR2 YYNGEE. The CDR3 sequence is 16 residues long. The trim removed 4 bases at V and 0 bases at J, leaving 8 bases unmatched.

This chain joins TRBV9 and TRBJ2-5, with TRBD2 matching 10 bases. Trimming took 0 bases from V and 5 from J; bases not matched to a gene: 7. This CDR3 has 16 residues. The germline V gene has CDR1 SGDLS and CDR2 YYNGEE. The CDR3 here is CASSVDRAGGPETQYF. DNA for the CDR3: TGTGCCAGCAGCGTAGATCGAGCGGGGGGGCCGGAGACCCAGTACTTC.

The rearrangement uses TRBV9 and TRBJ2-1, with D tentatively TRBD1 (5 bases). Germline V gene data show CDR1 as SGDLS and CDR2 as YYNGEE. V shed 3 bases and J shed 0 bases, with 13 bases lying between them. This CDR3 has 16 amino acids. The CDR3 coding sequence is TGTGCCAGCAGCGCCGACAGTAGAGGCTCCTACAATGAGCAGTTCTTC. Its translation: CASSADSRGSYNEQFF.

The J gene is TRBJ2-7, the V gene TRBV7-9; 11 bases align to TRBD1. J was trimmed by 2 bases and V by 5 bases; bases with no gene match: 17. The CDR3 is made up of 19 amino acids. Germline CDR1 SEHNR, CDR2 FQNEAQ (reference sequence). CDR3 bases: TGTGCCAGCAGCGACTTGCCTGGACAGGGGGCGACCTACACCTACGAGCAGTACTTC. This sequence encodes CASSDLPGQGATYTYEQYF.

Only one count was recorded for this clone. The chain is built from TRBV30 and TRBJ1-5; D uncertain. The CDR3 extends over 14 amino acids. V gave up 2 bases and J gave up 0 bases, with 8 bases separating them. Germline values: CDR1 GTSNPN, CDR2 SVGIG (reference sequence). Here the CDR3 DNA reads TGTGCCTGGAGTCGCGACACTAGCAATCAGCCCCAGCATTTT. The encoded protein is CAWSRDTSNQPQHF.

J is TRBJ2-3 and V is TRBV5-4; TRBD1 matches 8 bases. The CDR3 spans 17 residues. Trimming at V came to 0 bases and at J to 4 bases, leaving 10 bases not matched to a gene. Germline CDR1 and CDR2: SGHNT and YYREEE (reference sequence). The DNA for the CDR3 is TGTGCCAGCAGCTTGGCCGGGCAGGGGGCGATCGCAGATACGCAGTATTTT. Amino acid sequence: CASSLAGQGAIADTQYF.

This clone was counted a single time. As DNA, the CDR3 is TGTGCCAGTATCCCCTATGGGCGGGGGGGCTCTGTCGATGAGCAGTTCTTC. This gives the protein CASIPYGRGGSVDEQFF. The genes are TRBV19 and TRBJ2-1, with TRBD2 matching over 9 bases. The CDR3 is 17 amino acids. The ends lost 7 bases at V and 8 bases at J; junction bases unmatched: 18. Germline assignment: CDR1 LNHDA and CDR2 SQIVND (reference sequence).

The chain couples TRBV4-2 to TRBJ1-1, with 7 bases that match TRBD1. Germline V gene sequence: CDR1 LGHNA, CDR2 YNFKEQ. The CDR3 has 17 amino acids. V dropped 2 bases and J dropped 0; count of bases not matched to a gene: 9. The CDR3 region has the DNA TGTGCCAGCAGCCAATTAGGTGGGGACAGAATGAACACTGAAGCTTTCTTT. Amino acids: CASSQLGGDRMNTEAFF.